Listed here are 25 T cell receptor beta chains from one sample, sequenced in a study of blood T cell repertoires in COVID-19. TCRdb's copy holds only in-frame clones and misses some; the assay was immunoSEQ multiplex PCR. The repertoire consists of 110,000 or so clones, with 85% to 90% occurring once and the leading ten covering about 29%. Sequenced sample: peripheral blood. These TCRs come from a man between 65 and 85 years old with active or convalescent COVID-19.

The chain employs TRBV6-1 and TRBJ1-4; TRBD1 is a possible D gene (5 bases). Between the trimmed V and J ends, which lost 1 base and 4 bases, there was a span of 13 bases. This CDR3 comprises 16 residues. From germline, CDR1 is MNHNS and CDR2 SASEGT. As DNA, the CDR3 is TGTGCCAGCAGTGAAGTAAAGGGGCTTCATAATGAAAAACTGTTTTTT. Its protein product is CASSEVKGLHNEKLFF.

The chain joins TRBV5-1 to TRBJ1-1, with 8 bases fitting TRBD1. J lost 2 bases, V lost 0 bases, and 6 bases had no gene match. There are 16 residues in the CDR3. Germline assignment: CDR1 SGHRS and CDR2 YFSETQ. In DNA form, the CDR3 reads TGCGCCAGCAGCTTGGGGGGGACAGGCAATAACACTGAAGCTTTCTTT. Its protein is CASSLGGTGNNTEAFF. The whole variable domain, remainder taken from reference TRBV5-1 and TRBJ1-1, is KAGVTQTPRYLIKTRGQQVTLSCSPISGHRSVSWYQQTPGQGLQFLFEYFSETQRNKGNFPGRFSGRQFSNSRSEMNVSTLELGDSALYLCASSLGGTGNNTEAFFGQGTRLTVV.

The rearrangement joins TRBV19 to TRBJ1-4; D gene uncertain. This CDR3 is 14 amino acids long. The V end lost 5 bases, the J end lost 5 bases, and 12 bases lay between the germline ends. Germline CDR1 LNHDA, CDR2 SQIVND (reference sequence). CDR3 in DNA: TGTGCCAGTAGTGCCTACCCACCAAATGAAAAACTGTTTTTT. It encodes CASSAYPPNEKLFF.

A note on this clone: A read error may explain this, as a much larger clone is one base away. This sequence joins TRBV3-1 (or the pseudogene TRBV3-2) and TRBJ1-6, with 7 bases fitting TRBD1. Per the germline V gene, CDR1 is LGHDT and CDR2 is YNNKEL (reference sequence). There are 14 residues in the CDR3. J lost 5 bases, V lost 5 bases, and 3 bases had no gene match. The CDR3 reads CASSSGTDNSPLHF. CDR3 nucleotide sequence: TGTGCCAGCAGCTCCGGGACAGATAATTCACCCCTCCACTTT.

The V call is TRBV20-1, the J call TRBJ2-7; D is ambiguous. The germline gives CDR1 DFQATT, CDR2 SNEGSKA (reference sequence). The V end was cut by 6 bases, the J end by 4 bases, with 10 bases between. The CDR3 loop spans 11 amino acids. The CDR3 region has the DNA TGCAGTGCGGAAGACTCGTACGAGCAGTACTTC. It specifies CSAEDSYEQYF.

V usage is TRBV7-8 and J usage is TRBJ2-2; 10 bases map to TRBD2. The CDR3 totals 15 residues. Germline V CDR1 and CDR2: SGHVS, FQNEAQ. J lost 4 bases, V lost 2 bases, and 1 base had no gene match. The CDR3 DNA reads TGTGCCAGCAGCTTAAGACTAGCGGGCACCGGGGAGCTGTTTTTT. This codes for CASSLRLAGTGELFF.

J is TRBJ2-2 and V is TRBV18; 10 nucleotides match TRBD2. The V gene end was trimmed by 6 bases and the J gene end by 4 bases; junction bases not matched to a gene: 8. In germline, CDR1 is KGHSH, CDR2 LQKENI. CDR3 length: 16 amino acids. The CDR3 reads CASSSGLAAGTGELFF. The CDR3 DNA reads TGTGCCAGCTCCTCCGGACTAGCGGCGGGCACCGGGGAGCTGTTTTTT.

V is TRBV29-1 and J is TRBJ2-3, with 9 bases that match TRBD1. J was trimmed by 2 bases and V by 7 bases; bases with no gene match: 4. This CDR3 is 13 amino acids long. In germline, CDR1 is SQVTM, CDR2 ANQGSEA. The CDR3 region is CSAGTGNTDTQYF. The CDR3 DNA sequence: TGCAGCGCTGGGACAGGGAACACAGATACGCAGTATTTT.

The J gene is TRBJ2-7, the V gene TRBV27, with D perhaps TRBD1 (6 bases). Germline V CDR1 and CDR2: MNHEY, SMNVEV (reference sequence). The CDR3 has 13 residues. Trimming left V 5 bases short and J 0 bases short, with 8 bases between. The CDR3 DNA reads as TGTGCCAGCAGTCCAGGGGCCTCCTACGAGCAGTACTTC. Protein: CASSPGASYEQYF.

This rearrangement joins TRBV11-2 to TRBJ2-2; 8 bases map to TRBD1. With V trimmed by 5 bases and J by 1 base, 15 bases remained unmatched. CDR1 is SGHAT, CDR2 FQNNGV, per germline. This CDR3 is built from 19 residues. This CDR3 is CASSRVVNIGTGNTGELFF. The DNA of the CDR3 is TGTGCCAGCAGCCGCGTAGTAAATATCGGGACAGGGAACACCGGGGAGCTGTTTTTT.

The chain uses TRBV28 and TRBJ1-1; D gene ambiguous. The CDR3 has 12 residues. The germline V gene encodes CDR1 MDHEN and CDR2 SYDVKM. With 7 bases removed from V and 1 base from J, the gap between germline ends came to 7 bases. CDR3 bases: TGTGCCAGCACAATACAGAACACTGAAGCTTTCTTT. Translating gives CASTIQNTEAFF.

The chain has TRBV18 and TRBJ2-3, with TRBD1 matching 10 bases. CDR1 KGHSH and CDR2 LQKENI come from the germline V gene. This CDR3 is built from 17 residues. The V and J ends lost 3 bases and 2 bases, in that order; junction bases with no gene match: 8. The CDR3 region is CASSPNPGTGDTDTQYF. The DNA of the CDR3 is TGTGCCAGCTCACCCAACCCCGGGACAGGGGACACAGATACGCAGTATTTT.

The chain employs TRBV19 and TRBJ1-1; D possibly corresponds to TRBD1 (5 bases). The CDR3 spans 18 residues. The V end was cut by 9 bases, the J end by 8 bases, with 34 bases between. Germline lookup yields CDR1 LNHDA and CDR2 SQIVND (reference sequence). The CDR3 DNA reads as TGTGCCAGCCTAAGACCCCCAGGGCCACCTCCCGATCCCTACGAAGCTTTCTTT. Translating gives CASLRPPGPPPDPYEAFF.

The chain recombines TRBV24-1 with TRBJ2-3; 8 nucleotides align to TRBD2. The V segment lost 0 bases and the J segment 3 bases; nucleotides outside the gene matches: 7. Germline CDR1 reads KGHDR; CDR2 reads SFDVKD. This CDR3 has 17 residues. CDR3: CATSDLTTGGPTDTQYF. CDR3 in DNA: TGTGCCACCAGTGATTTGACCACGGGAGGGCCTACAGATACGCAGTATTTT.

Only a few counts were recorded for this clone. The V gene is TRBV21-1, the J gene TRBJ1-5; the table gives TRBD1 as D, unverified against the DNA. TRBV21-1 is reported as a pseudogene. The CDR3 is 15 residues long. The CDR3 is CASSTQGRFSQPQHF. The CDR3 bases are TGTGCCAGCAGCACTCAGGGGCGGTTCAGTCAGCCCCAGCATTTT.

This chain links TRBV20-1 with TRBJ2-5, with D possibly TRBD1 on 5 matching bases. Germline V gene lookup returns CDR1 DFQATT and CDR2 SNEGSKA (reference sequence). The V end lost 8 bases, the J end lost 2 bases, and 9 bases lay between the germline ends. The CDR3 loop spans 11 amino acids. The CDR3 here is CSCDSQETQYF. In DNA, the CDR3 is TGCAGTTGTGACAGTCAAGAGACCCAGTACTTC.

This chain connects TRBV6-6 to TRBJ2-1; D not certain. Trimming left V 6 bases short and J 4 bases short, with 4 bases between. The CDR3 has 11 amino acids. The germline CDR1 and CDR2 sequences are MNHNY and SVGAGI (reference sequence). The CDR3 spells CASRAYNEQFF. The CDR3, as DNA: TGTGCCAGCAGGGCATACAATGAGCAGTTCTTC.

The chain carries TRBV28 and TRBJ2-1; tentative D call: TRBD2 (6 bases). With 5 bases removed from V and 7 bases from J, the gap between germline ends came to 18 bases. There are 15 residues in the CDR3. Per the germline V gene, CDR1 is MDHEN and CDR2 is SYDVKM. Here the CDR3 reads CASSHGGSRMNEQFF. The DNA for the CDR3 is TGTGCCAGCAGTCATGGGGGGAGCAGGATGAATGAGCAGTTCTTC.

This chain joins TRBV2 and TRBJ1-5; a possible D gene is TRBD1 (5 bases). Germline assignment: CDR1 SNHLY and CDR2 FYNNEI. The CDR3 spans 14 residues. Deletions cut 6 bases from V and 5 bases from J, with 14 bases between. CDR3 region: CASRPGIPDQPQHF. CDR3 DNA sequence: TGTGCCAGCAGGCCAGGGATCCCAGATCAGCCCCAGCATTTT.

The V and J genes are TRBV6-6 and TRBJ2-7, with 11 positions matching TRBD1. The germline CDR1 and CDR2 sequences are MNHNY and SVGAGI (reference sequence). V shed 4 bases, J shed 2 bases, and the junction held 1 base outside the gene matches. The CDR3 runs 14 residues. The CDR3 sequence: CASSSGQGAYEQYF. In DNA, the CDR3 is TGTGCCAGCAGTTCGGGACAGGGGGCCTACGAGCAGTACTTC.

The chain is built from TRBV5-1 and TRBJ2-1, with 8 bases identical to TRBD2. J gave up 3 bases and V 2 bases, and 10 bases lay outside the gene matches. Germline assignment: CDR1 SGHRS and CDR2 YFSETQ. CDR3 length: 17 residues. CDR3 in DNA: TGCGCCAGCAGCTTAGGGAATAGCGGGATCAACTACAATGAGCAGTTCTTC. Amino acid sequence: CASSLGNSGINYNEQFF.

The chain carries TRBV5-1 and TRBJ2-5, with D uncertain. The CDR3 spans 13 residues. CDR1 SGHRS and CDR2 YFSETQ come from the germline V gene. The V gene lost 4 bases and the J gene lost 3 bases, with 10 bases spanning the gap. The CDR3 nucleotides are TGCGCCAGCAGCACCGGGTCCGAAGAGACCCAGTACTTC. Residues: CASSTGSEETQYF.

J is TRBJ1-4 and V is TRBV2, with D unclear. This CDR3 has 14 residues. Germline CDR1 SNHLY, CDR2 FYNNEI. Trimming took 7 bases from V and 8 from J, leaving 17 bases between them. CDR3 DNA sequence: TGTGCCAGCAACCGAGGTCTTCCGAGGGAAAAACTGTTTTTT. This encodes CASNRGLPREKLFF.

This clone has more than one count but fewer than ten. This chain connects TRBV4-1 to TRBJ2-2, with 10 bases identical to TRBD1. Looked up from germline, CDR1 is MGHRA and CDR2 is YSYEKL. With 0 bases clipped from V and 6 bases from J, the junction kept 10 bases outside the gene matches. This CDR3 is 18 amino acids long. The CDR3: CASSQDPDRGGRAGELFF. The CDR3 DNA is TGCGCCAGCAGCCAAGATCCGGACAGGGGGGGTCGTGCCGGGGAGCTGTTTTTT.

This clone was counted once. Germline and junction disagree at one end, which may indicate a read error. The chain is built from TRBV7-7 and TRBJ2-5, with TRBD1 matching over 10 bases. This CDR3 has 15 amino acids. From germline, CDR1 is SSHAT and CDR2 FNYEAQ (reference sequence). The CDR3, as DNA: TGTGCTAGCAGCTTGGGACAGGGGTTTCCAGAGACCCAGTACTTC. This sequence encodes CASSLGQGFPETQYF.